This T cell receptor (beta chain) was documented in a study of T cell changes during pregnancy in multiple sclerosis. TCRdb's copy holds only in-frame clones and misses some; the assay was immunoSEQ multiplex PCR. The profile covers approximately 88,000 clones, with roughly 93% appearing a single time and 2% to 2.5% taken by the ten largest. Germline CDR1 is SGHNT and CDR2 is YYREEE (reference sequence). Trimming removed 4 bases at V and 1 base at J, with 11 bases between. The CDR3 covers 14 residues. The rearrangement links TRBV5-4 to TRBJ1-1; possible D gene TRBD1, 5 bases. The source of this sequence is a female donor with multiple sclerosis, enrolled in a pregnancy study. The specimen was peripheral blood, collected in the third trimester of pregnancy. The CDR3 DNA sequence: TGTGCCAGCAGCCCTTGGGACTCGAACACTGAAGCTTTCTTT. Protein sequence: CASSPWDSNTEAFF.